One sample yielded the 13 T cell receptor beta chains listed below, sequenced in a study of cytomegalovirus exposure and HLA in healthy donors. Primers for the PCR totalled 60 Vbeta and 13 Jbeta. Profiled with immunoSEQ multiplex PCR; TCRdb holds only in-frame clones, not every one. Altogether over 25,000 clones are present, about two thirds being singletons, with the ten largest covering 4.4%. Sequenced: PBMCs. All receptors come from a woman aged 45-59 years in good health and CMV-seronegative.

This sequence joins TRBV5-6 and TRBJ1-2, with TRBD1 identical over 7 bases. The CDR3 spans 13 residues. Looked up from germline, CDR1 is SGHDT and CDR2 is YYEEEE. The trim removed 7 bases at V and 5 bases at J, leaving 8 bases unmatched. The CDR3 sequence: CASGGQVGYGYTF. The DNA for the CDR3 is TGTGCCAGCGGTGGACAGGTCGGGTATGGCTACACCTTC. The full variable domain, in which reference TRBV5-6 and TRBJ1-2 provide the parts outside the CDR3, is DAGVTQSPTHLIKTRGQQVTLRCSPKSGHDTVSWYQQALGQGPQFIFQYYEEEERQRGNFPDRFSGHQFPNYSSELNVNALLLGDSALYLCASGGQVGYGYTFGSGTRLTVV.

This chain uses TRBV5-1 with TRBJ1-3, with D possibly TRBD1 on 6 matching bases. This CDR3 region has 16 residues. Between the trimmed V and J ends, which lost 4 bases and 1 base, there was a span of 15 bases. Germline CDR1 and CDR2: SGHRS and YFSETQ. The CDR3 loop is CASSGDRHGSGNTIYF. As DNA, the CDR3 is TGCGCCAGCAGCGGAGACAGGCACGGATCTGGAAACACCATATATTTT. The entire variable domain, with the rest obtained from reference TRBV5-1 and TRBJ1-3, is as follows: KAGVTQTPRYLIKTRGQQVTLSCSPISGHRSVSWYQQTPGQGLQFLFEYFSETQRNKGNFPGRFSGRQFSNSRSEMNVSTLELGDSALYLCASSGDRHGSGNTIYFGEGSWLTVV.

The rearrangement uses TRBV29-1 and TRBJ1-1, with D possibly matching TRBD1 (5 bases). V shed 5 bases and J shed 5 bases, with 12 bases lying between them. The germline V gene has CDR1 SQVTM and CDR2 ANQGSEA. This CDR3 contains 12 residues. The CDR3 DNA is TGCAGCGTTTTCGGGGGGGGGACTGAAGCTTTCTTT. Its protein is CSVFGGGTEAFF.

This clone was observed once. The chain employs TRBV12-1 and TRBJ1-5; no DNA check was done on the table's D call, TRBD1. TRBV12-1 is given as a pseudogene. The CDR3 sequence is 14 residues long. CDR3 nucleotides: TGTGCCAGCAGCCACGGACAGGGGCATCAGCCCCAGCATTTT. Translation: CASSHGQGHQPQHF.

This clone was counted only a few times. The chain links TRBV2 to TRBJ2-1; weak D call: TRBD1 (5 bases). Germline lookup yields CDR1 SNHLY and CDR2 FYNNEI. This CDR3 is 11 amino acids long. The V and J ends lost 4 bases and 7 bases respectively, with 5 bases between them. CDR3 in amino acids: CASSAGNEQFF. The CDR3 DNA reads TGTGCCAGCAGTGCAGGGAATGAGCAGTTCTTC. Looking up the rest from reference TRBV2 and TRBJ2-1 gives the full variable domain: EPEVTQTPSHQVTQMGQEVILRCVPISNHLYFYWYRQILGQKVEFLVSFYNNEISEKSEIFDDQFSVERPDGSNFTLKIRSTKLEDSAMYFCASSAGNEQFFGPGTRLTVL.

The table lists this clone with a few counts. The CDR3 coding sequence is TGTGCCAGCAGCCTTCGAAGGACAGATGAAGCTTTCTTT. Translation: CASSLRRTDEAFF. V gene TRBV7-3 combines with J gene TRBJ1-1; D possibly corresponds to TRBD1 (6 bases). V lost 5 bases to trimming and J lost 7 bases, with 14 bases between them. The CDR3 loop spans 13 amino acids. Germline V gene lookup returns CDR1 SGHTA and CDR2 FQGTGA.

The chain joins TRBV11-3 to TRBJ2-1; 7 bases align to TRBD2. This CDR3 contains 15 residues. Per germline, CDR1 SGHNT and CDR2 YENEEA. V shed 1 base and J 1 base; nucleotides not matched to a gene: 1. The CDR3 here is CASSLAGGSYNEQFF. The CDR3 nucleotides read TGTGCCAGCAGCTTAGCGGGAGGATCCTACAATGAGCAGTTCTTC.

The sample holds one count of this clone. This chain connects TRBV5-6 to TRBJ1-6; D gene ambiguous. Germline V gene sequence: CDR1 SGHDT, CDR2 YYEEEE. Trimming left V 2 bases short and J 14 bases short, with 11 bases between. The CDR3 contains 12 residues. In DNA form, the CDR3 reads TGTGCCAGCAGCTTCGAGGGTTTCACCCTCCACTTT. The encoded protein is CASSFEGFTLHF.

The V and J genes are TRBV2 and TRBJ1-1, with D uncertain. Germline-derived CDR1 and CDR2 are SNHLY and FYNNEI. CDR3 length: 13 amino acids. V lost 3 bases and J lost 8, with 13 bases in between. CDR3 coding DNA: TGTGCCAGCAGTGATTCGGAGCTCGAAGAAGCTTTCTTT. It encodes CASSDSELEEAFF. Drawing the rest from reference TRBV2 and TRBJ1-1, the complete variable domain is EPEVTQTPSHQVTQMGQEVILRCVPISNHLYFYWYRQILGQKVEFLVSFYNNEISEKSEIFDDQFSVERPDGSNFTLKIRSTKLEDSAMYFCASSDSELEEAFFGQGTRLTVV.

This clone has only one observation. The chain joins TRBV7-6 to TRBJ2-1; the D is unclear. This CDR3 spans 15 amino acids. Per germline, CDR1 SGHVS and CDR2 FNYEAQ. V lost 7 bases, J lost 2 bases, and 15 bases lay in between. CDR3: CASKNPNLPYNEQFF. In DNA, the CDR3 is TGTGCCAGCAAAAATCCTAACCTTCCCTACAATGAGCAGTTCTTC.

The rearrangement joins TRBV11-2 to TRBJ1-1; 10 bases map to TRBD1. V shed 4 bases, J shed 6 bases, and the junction held 11 bases outside the gene matches. The germline V gene encodes CDR1 SGHAT and CDR2 FQNNGV. The length of the CDR3 is 16 residues. CDR3 in amino acids: CASSSWTGGFVAEAFF. CDR3 coding DNA: TGTGCCAGCAGCTCCTGGACAGGGGGATTCGTCGCTGAAGCTTTCTTT.

The chain combines TRBV2 with TRBJ2-7; TRBD1 matches 8 bases. CDR1 is SNHLY and CDR2 is FYNNEI in the germline V gene. The ends lost 6 bases at V and 0 bases at J; junction bases unmatched: 4. The CDR3 length is 14 residues. This chain's CDR3 is CASRTGQASYEQYF. CDR3 nucleotide sequence: TGTGCCAGCAGGACGGGACAGGCCTCCTACGAGCAGTACTTC.

V is TRBV7-9 and J is TRBJ1-2; D might be TRBD1 (5 bases). V was shortened by 5 bases and J by 6 bases, with 13 bases between the two germline ends. Germline V gives CDR1 SEHNR, CDR2 FQNEAQ (reference sequence). The CDR3 covers 13 residues. CDR3 nucleotide sequence: TGTGCCAGCAGCCTGGGACTTGGCCATGGCTACACCTTC. Amino acids: CASSLGLGHGYTF.